The next 30 T cell receptor beta chains were all read from a single sample in a study of PD-L1 blockade in urothelial cancer. Produced via immunoSEQ multiplex PCR; TCRdb's table is partial and in-frame only. This sample yields 46,000 or so clones, of which 75% to 90% are seen a single time; 8% to 13% belongs to the top ten. The time point was: peripheral blood 6 weeks after treatment start. This material consisted of PBMCs, taken around atezolizumab (anti-PD-L1) treatment. The receptors were sampled from a man aged 55 to 70 with urothelial cancer.

A single count supports this clone. V is TRBV28 and J is TRBJ2-3; 11 nucleotides match TRBD2. The V segment lost 4 bases and the J segment 3 bases; nucleotides outside the gene matches: 3. Looked up from germline, CDR1 is MDHEN and CDR2 is SYDVKM. The CDR3 loop spans 15 amino acids. CDR3 region: CASSSTSGETDTQYF. CDR3 nucleotides: TGTGCCAGCAGTTCGACTAGCGGGGAGACAGATACGCAGTATTTT.

This chain links TRBV6-6 with TRBJ1-4; D gene ambiguous. The V gene's germline CDR1 is MNHNY and CDR2 SVGAGI (reference sequence). V lost 7 bases and J 6 bases, leaving 21 bases between the germline ends. CDR3 length: 16 amino acids. In DNA form, the CDR3 reads TGTGCCAGCACCGACCTCGGGTTGAGTATCTATGAAAAACTGTTTTTT. Its protein product is CASTDLGLSIYEKLFF.

This chain uses TRBV4-1 with TRBJ1-2; the D gene is possibly TRBD1 (5 bases). In germline, CDR1 is MGHRA, CDR2 YSYEKL. The CDR3 totals 14 residues. V was shortened by 2 bases and J by 4 bases, with 11 bases between the two germline ends. The CDR3 loop is CASSQNRGLYGYTF. Written as DNA, the CDR3 is TGCGCCAGCAGCCAAAACCGGGGACTCTATGGCTACACCTTC.

The chain combines TRBV6-6 with TRBJ1-1; 8 positions match TRBD1. Germline CDR1 and CDR2: MNHNY and SVGAGI (reference sequence). V shed 7 bases and J 2 bases; nucleotides not matched to a gene: 6. This CDR3 region has 14 residues. CDR3 region: CASKTGGDNTEAFF. The CDR3 bases are TGTGCCAGCAAAACAGGGGGGGATAACACTGAAGCTTTCTTT.

This chain connects TRBV6-6 to TRBJ2-1; TRBD2 matches 11 bases. The CDR3 extends over 15 amino acids. Germline V gene sequence: CDR1 MNHNY, CDR2 SVGAGI (reference sequence). V was clipped by 1 base and J by 9 bases; unmatched bases: 5. Written as DNA, the CDR3 is TGTGCCAGCAGTTACTTTAGCGGGGGGGCTAGTGAGCAGTTCTTC. As protein: CASSYFSGGASEQFF.

The J gene is TRBJ2-1, the V gene TRBV4-2, with 7 bases matching TRBD2. Germline V gene lookup returns CDR1 LGHNA and CDR2 YNFKEQ. The length of the CDR3 is 15 residues. V lost 0 bases, J lost 3 bases, and 2 bases stayed unmatched. The CDR3, as DNA: TGTGCCAGCAGCCAAGATGGGGGGGACTACAATGAGCAGTTCTTC. This gives the protein CASSQDGGDYNEQFF.

The chain joins TRBV7-2 to TRBJ1-5; D might be TRBD1 (5 bases). V was cut by 5 bases and J by 4 bases, with 9 bases left in between. Germline V gene data show CDR1 as SGHTA and CDR2 as FQGNSA. The CDR3 loop spans 13 amino acids. Here the CDR3 DNA reads TGTGCCAGCAGCCGTGACAGTAATCAGCCCCAGCATTTT. Protein product: CASSRDSNQPQHF.

The chain uses TRBV6-6 and TRBJ2-7; 8 positions agree with TRBD1. V dropped 6 bases and J dropped 7; count of bases not matched to a gene: 11. The CDR3 length is 14 residues. The V gene's germline CDR1 is MNHNY and CDR2 SVGAGI (reference sequence). This CDR3 is CASSNSDRVGEQYF. The CDR3 coding sequence is TGTGCCAGCAGCAATTCGGACAGGGTGGGGGAGCAGTACTTC.

The chain employs TRBV7-9 and TRBJ2-5, with D unclear. Trimming removed 1 base from V and 2 bases from J, with 8 bases in between. CDR3 length: 14 amino acids. CDR1 and CDR2 (germline): SEHNR, FQNEAQ (reference sequence). The CDR3 sequence: CASSLGSGQETQYF. Written as DNA, the CDR3 is TGTGCCAGCAGCTTAGGATCGGGTCAAGAGACCCAGTACTTC.

The chain employs TRBV7-9 and TRBJ1-4, with a weak D call TRBD1 (6 bases). CDR1 is SEHNR and CDR2 is FQNEAQ in the germline V gene (reference sequence). Trimming removed 0 bases from V and 3 bases from J, with 14 bases in between. The length of the CDR3 is 17 residues. The CDR3 nucleotides read TGTGCCAGCAGCTTAGCCCCCTTCAGGGGTCCTAATGAAAAACTGTTTTTT. Encoded protein: CASSLAPFRGPNEKLFF.

This chain uses TRBV5-1 with TRBJ1-3, with no clear D. The V gene's germline CDR1 is SGHRS and CDR2 YFSETQ. CDR3 size: 15 residues. Trimming took off 1 base at V and 6 bases at J, with 14 bases between the two ends. The CDR3 DNA sequence: TGCGCCAGCAGCTTGAACGGGCCACTAGAAAACACCATATATTTT. Its protein is CASSLNGPLENTIYF.

CDR3 DNA sequence: TGTGCCAGCAGCCCAACACCTAGCGGGAGGAACACCGGGGAGCTGTTTTTT. Translated, it gives CASSPTPSGRNTGELFF. The chain couples TRBV7-9 to TRBJ2-2; 10 positions agree with TRBD2. CDR3 size: 17 residues. Per germline, CDR1 SEHNR and CDR2 FQNEAQ (reference sequence). The J segment lost 1 base and the V segment lost 5 bases, leaving 7 bases of the junction unmatched.

The V call is TRBV19, the J call TRBJ1-6, with D uncertain. This CDR3 region has 14 residues. Germline CDR1 and CDR2: LNHDA and SQIVND (reference sequence). Trimming stripped 5 bases from V and 6 bases from J, with 11 bases between. This CDR3 reads CASSGQNFNSPLHF. In DNA, the CDR3 is TGTGCCAGTAGTGGGCAGAATTTTAATTCACCCCTCCACTTT.

V and J are TRBV5-1 and TRBJ2-5, with 7 bases lining up with TRBD1. The CDR3 is 15 residues long. The J segment lost 3 bases and the V segment lost 0 bases, leaving 5 bases of the junction unmatched. Per the germline V gene, CDR1 is SGHRS and CDR2 is YFSETQ. CDR3 sequence reads: CASSLVSGTEETQYF. Written as DNA, the CDR3 is TGCGCCAGCAGCTTGGTGTCCGGGACAGAAGAGACCCAGTACTTC.

V and J are TRBV5-6 and TRBJ2-5; D might be TRBD1 (5 bases). The CDR3 covers 16 residues. Trimming took 4 bases from V and 1 from J, leaving 17 bases between them. Germline CDR1 and CDR2: SGHDT and YYEEEE. The CDR3 DNA is TGTGCCAGCAGCCCGCTGCATAACAGGCTCCAAGAGACCCAGTACTTC. This encodes CASSPLHNRLQETQYF.

The chain joins TRBV2 to TRBJ2-3, with D perhaps matching TRBD1 (5 bases). This CDR3 has 15 residues. Germline CDR1 is SNHLY and CDR2 is FYNNEI. Trimming removed 7 bases at V and 4 bases at J, with 18 bases between. This chain's CDR3 is CASTPTQGWSDTQYF. CDR3 nucleotide sequence: TGTGCCAGCACTCCCACGCAGGGTTGGTCAGATACGCAGTATTTT. The complete variable domain, with remaining parts taken from reference TRBV2 and TRBJ2-3, reads EPEVTQTPSHQVTQMGQEVILRCVPISNHLYFYWYRQILGQKVEFLVSFYNNEISEKSEIFDDQFSVERPDGSNFTLKIRSTKLEDSAMYFCASTPTQGWSDTQYFGPGTRLTVL.

The chain employs TRBV14 and TRBJ2-6; D is perhaps TRBD2 (5 bases). V was pared by 0 bases and J by 2 bases, with 11 bases between. The CDR3 loop spans 17 amino acids. CDR1 SGHDN and CDR2 FVKESK come from the germline V gene. The DNA of the CDR3 is TGTGCCAGCAGCCAAGATATTTTGGGAGCTGGGGCCAACGTCCTGACTTTC. This translates into CASSQDILGAGANVLTF.

CDR3 sequence (DNA): TGTGCCAGCAGCTTGTCGGCGGGGGCAGGGGGGGAGCTGTTTTTT. Protein sequence: CASSLSAGAGGELFF. The V call is TRBV5-5, the J call TRBJ2-2; TRBD2 might be the D (7 bases). The germline V gene has CDR1 SGHKS and CDR2 YYEKEE (reference sequence). V dropped 1 base and J dropped 8 bases, with 15 bases sitting between them. The CDR3 extends over 15 amino acids.

The chain employs TRBV5-1 and TRBJ1-5; D remains unclear. CDR1 and CDR2 from the germline V gene are SGHRS and YFSETQ. This CDR3 has 16 amino acids. V lost 4 bases to trimming and J lost 2 bases, with 16 bases between them. This CDR3 reads CASSATQYAGNQPQHF. CDR3 DNA sequence: TGCGCCAGCAGCGCGACCCAATATGCGGGCAATCAGCCCCAGCATTTT.

The CDR3 loop is CASSSQNRVQPQHF. As DNA, the CDR3 is TGTGCCAGCAGTTCTCAGAACAGGGTCCAGCCCCAGCATTTT. V usage is TRBV6-6 and J usage is TRBJ1-5, with D tentatively TRBD1 (6 bases). CDR1 and CDR2 (germline): MNHNY, SVGAGI (reference sequence). The length of the CDR3 is 14 residues. The V end lost 4 bases, the J end lost 7 bases, and 14 bases lay between the germline ends.

The chain carries TRBV19 and TRBJ1-5; 12 bases are a match to TRBD1. This CDR3 region has 15 residues. Losses at the gene ends were 2 bases for V and 7 bases for J; bases not matched to a gene: 3. Germline V gives CDR1 LNHDA, CDR2 SQIVND (reference sequence). In DNA form, the CDR3 reads TGTGCCAGTAGTATACAGGGACAGGGGGCGCAGCCCCAGCATTTT. Residues: CASSIQGQGAQPQHF. Using reference TRBV19 and TRBJ1-5 for the parts outside the CDR3, the full variable domain is DGGITQSPKYLFRKEGQNVTLSCEQNLNHDAMYWYRQDPGQGLRLIYYSQIVNDFQKGDIAEGYSVSREKKESFPLTVTSAQKNPTAFYLCASSIQGQGAQPQHFGDGTRLSIL.

This rearrangement joins TRBV9 to TRBJ2-2, with a possible D match to TRBD1 (5 bases). Germline assignment: CDR1 SGDLS and CDR2 YYNGEE. This CDR3 region has 15 residues. The V end was cut by 2 bases, the J end by 4 bases, with 12 bases between. CDR3 nucleotide sequence: TGTGCCAGCAGCGTCCTTACAGGACCCACCGGGGAGCTGTTTTTT. Its protein is CASSVLTGPTGELFF. The whole variable domain, filled in from reference TRBV9 and TRBJ2-2, reads DSGVTQTPKHLITATGQRVTLRCSPRSGDLSVYWYQQSLDQGLQFLIQYYNGEERAKGNILERFSAQQFPDLHSELNLSSLELGDSALYFCASSVLTGPTGELFFGEGSRLTVL.

Here the CDR3 reads CASSDRNTEAFF. The CDR3 bases are TGTGCCAGCAGCGACAGAAACACTGAAGCTTTCTTT. The chain carries TRBV11-3 and TRBJ1-1; weak D call: TRBD1 (5 bases). V was pared by 5 bases and J by 2 bases, with 6 bases between. The germline V gene has CDR1 SGHNT and CDR2 YENEEA. The CDR3 is made up of 12 amino acids. Complete variable domain (other parts from reference TRBV11-3 and TRBJ1-1): EAGVVQSPRYKIIEKKQPVAFWCNPISGHNTLYWYLQNLGQGPELLIRYENEEAVDDSQLPKDRFSAERLKGVDSTLKIQPAELGDSAVYLCASSDRNTEAFFGQGTRLTVV.

This clone was counted a few times. CDR3 loop: CATSLDRIGGYTF. The CDR3, as DNA: TGTGCCACCAGCCTTGACAGGATCGGGGGCTACACCTTC. V is TRBV15 and J is TRBJ1-2; perhaps TRBD1 as D (6 bases). The germline CDR1 and CDR2 sequences are LNHNV and YYDKDF (reference sequence). There are 13 residues in the CDR3. The V end was cut by 5 bases, the J end by 8 bases, with 15 bases between.

The rearrangement joins TRBV4-3 to TRBJ1-5, with TRBD1 as a possible D gene (6 bases). CDR1 LGHNA and CDR2 YSLEER come from the germline V gene. V lost 4 bases and J 9 bases, leaving 22 bases between the germline ends. This CDR3 is 16 amino acids long. As DNA, the CDR3 is TGCGCCAGCAGCCGAGAGATTGGACAGTGGGATCGGCCCCAGCATTTT. Translation gives CASSREIGQWDRPQHF.

The genes are TRBV15 and TRBJ1-2, with TRBD1 matching 9 bases. The trim removed 3 bases at V and 8 bases at J, leaving 7 bases unmatched. The CDR3 runs 14 residues. The germline gives CDR1 LNHNV, CDR2 YYDKDF (reference sequence). The CDR3 coding sequence is TGTGCCACCAGCAGGGACAGGGGCGTAGGGGGCTACACCTTC. It codes for CATSRDRGVGGYTF. Full variable domain (remainder filled in from reference TRBV15 and TRBJ1-2): DAMVIQNPRYQVTQFGKPVTLSCSQTLNHNVMYWYQQKSSQAPKLLFHYYDKDFNNEADTPDNFQSRRPNTSFCFLDIRSPGLGDTAMYLCATSRDRGVGGYTFGSGTRLTVV.

The genes are TRBV6-4 and TRBJ1-2; 7 bases are a match to TRBD1. Looked up from germline, CDR1 is MRHNA and CDR2 is SNTAGT. J gave up 3 bases and V 4 bases, and 8 bases lay outside the gene matches. The CDR3 runs to 15 residues. The DNA for the CDR3 is TGTGCCAGCAGTGTCACAGGGGCCGGGGACTATGGCTACACCTTC. It specifies CASSVTGAGDYGYTF.

The count of this clone is one. The V and J genes are TRBV4-1 and TRBJ1-2, with D tentatively TRBD1 (5 bases). V dropped 1 base and J dropped 5 bases, with 14 bases sitting between them. This CDR3 contains 15 residues. CDR1 is MGHRA and CDR2 is YSYEKL in the germline V gene. DNA of the CDR3: TGCGCCAGCAGCCAAGGAAGGGGCAGAGGATATGGCTACACCTTC. As protein: CASSQGRGRGYGYTF.

The gene calls are TRBV12-5 and TRBJ2-7; no clear D gene. The V gene's germline CDR1 is LGHNT and CDR2 FRNRAP. V was cut by 5 bases and J by 0 bases, with 11 bases left in between. This CDR3 region has 14 residues. DNA for the CDR3: TGTGCTAGTGGTCCCGACTTATACTCCTACGAGCAGTACTTC. As protein: CASGPDLYSYEQYF.

The rearrangement uses TRBV5-6 and TRBJ1-2; D might be TRBD1 (5 bases). From germline, CDR1 is SGHDT and CDR2 YYEEEE. Between the trimmed V and J ends, which lost 1 base and 4 bases, there was a span of 17 bases. The CDR3 extends over 16 amino acids. CDR3 nucleotide sequence: TGTGCCAGCAGCTTGTTTCGTGGACACACCATCTATGGCTACACCTTC. Translating it yields CASSLFRGHTIYGYTF.